This record concerns one T cell receptor (beta chain) sequence. Its target is not known. This sample was included in a study of T cells after yellow fever vaccination. Study details: The SMART-Seq v4 Ultra Low Input method served to prepare the low-cell-number fractions.

In germline, CDR1 is MDHEN, CDR2 SYDVKM. V was pared by 4 bases and J by 7 bases, with 8 bases of the junction left unmatched. CDR3 size: 14 residues. Study-level results: The study re-detected most primary-vaccination clones after the booster (roughly 96% CD4, around 89% CD8).

TCRdb re-derived calls from the 5' RACE reads in MiXCR, one entry per CDR3 protein. The sample lists approximately 600,000 distinct CDR3 sequences; about 12% were seen once. This sequence originates from a man aged 25-45 years who received the YFV17D yellow fever vaccine. The material was PBMCs, obtained on the day of the yellow fever booster vaccination. The chain joins TRBV28 to TRBJ2-3, with 7 bases lining up with TRBD2. CDR3 in DNA: TGTGCCAGCAGTTCCGGGGAGGGTGTAAATACGCAGTATTTT. Protein product: CASSSGEGVNTQYF.